One and the same sample provided the 4 T cell receptor beta chains below, sequenced in a study of blood T cells in healthy people across ages. Primers used in a second PCR of about 7 to 12 cycles were a sample-barcoded 5' primer and a J-beta primer mix. TCRdb reanalysed the 5' RACE reads using MiXCR and keeps one entry per CDR3 protein. Altogether 550,000 to 750,000 distinct CDR3 sequences are present, 20% to 25% being singletons, with the ten largest covering 3% to 4%. The specimen sequenced was blood. Source of these receptors: an older man in good health.

The J gene is TRBJ2-2, the V gene TRBV12-3 or TRBV12-4, with TRBD2 matching over 7 bases. V lost 7 bases, J lost 1 base, and 12 bases stayed unmatched. The CDR3 covers 17 residues. CDR3 coding DNA: TGTGCCAGCAATGTCCCCCGCGGGAGTGGGAACACCGGGGAGCTGTTTTTT. Amino acids: CASNVPRGSGNTGELFF.

The V and J genes are TRBV4-1 and TRBJ2-1; 7 nucleotides align to TRBD2. The CDR3 contains 14 residues. Trimming took 1 base from V and 8 from J; bases not matched to a gene: 5. Germline loops: CDR1 MGHRA, CDR2 YSYEKL. The CDR3 sequence: CASSQVFGGDEQFF. The CDR3 DNA sequence: TGCGCCAGCAGCCAAGTCTTTGGGGGGGATGAGCAGTTCTTC.

Note on this clonotype: An end of the junction differs from the germline gene, which may be a read error. The J gene is TRBJ2-4, the V gene TRBV20-1; possibly TRBD1 for D (6 bases). CDR1 DFQATT and CDR2 SNEGSKA come from the germline V gene (reference sequence). The CDR3 spans 14 residues. The CDR3: CSARDRGAKNIQHF. The CDR3 nucleotides read TGCAGTGCTAGAGACAGGGGAGCCAAAAACATTCAGCACTTC.

The chain uses TRBV5-1 and TRBJ2-3; the match to TRBD1 covers 7 bases. This CDR3 has 15 residues. The V gene's germline CDR1 is SGHRS and CDR2 YFSETQ. V was clipped by 0 bases and J by 5 bases; unmatched bases: 6. Here the CDR3 reads CASSLEGAGGDTQYF. In nucleotides, the CDR3 is TGCGCCAGCAGCTTGGAGGGGGCAGGGGGAGATACGCAGTATTTT.